The rows below give T cell receptor beta chains drawn from one sample of a study of blood T cell repertoires in COVID-19. TCRdb's table, derived via immunoSEQ multiplex PCR, lists solely in-frame clones and lacks some. This sample has some 74,000 clones, with 90% to 95% found just once. Sequencing used peripheral blood. The source of these receptors is a man aged 50 to 60 with COVID-19, enrolled during active disease. Both conserved end residues are part of each CDR3. Each record gives: V gene, CDR3 length, clone size, J gene, D gene, CDR3 protein, CDR3 DNA. A D gene is named only where the DNA matches it firmly. The size of a clone is reported for some rows only, either as once, few or many, or as a class for expanded clones.

TRBV20-1	11	.	TRBJ2-1	TRBD2	CSARGTSAPFF	TGCAGTGCTAGGGGGACTAGCGCGCCTTTCTTC
TRBV11-3	16	.	TRBJ2-2	.	CASSAALASNTGELFF	TGTGCCAGCAGCGCCGCCCTAGCCTCGAACACCGGGGAGCTGTTTTTT
TRBV5-1	17	.	TRBJ2-7	.	CASSLLGELASHYEQYF	TGCGCCAGCAGCTTATTAGGGGAACTAGCATCCCATTACGAGCAGTACTTC
TRBV20-1	11	once	TRBJ2-5	TRBD1	CSATGEKTQYF	TGCAGTGCCACAGGGGAAAAGACCCAGTACTTC
TRBV7-8	16	.	TRBJ2-1	.	CASSPVAVSSYNEQFF	TGTGCCAGCAGCCCCGTGGCGGTCAGCTCCTACAATGAGCAGTTCTTC
TRBV5-5	14	.	TRBJ1-2	TRBD1	CASSPGQDLWGYTF	TGTGCCAGCAGCCCGGGACAGGACCTATGGGGCTACACCTTC
TRBV7-9	16	.	TRBJ2-6	TRBD1	CASSLGTVSGANVLTF	TGTGCCAGCAGCCTAGGGACAGTCTCTGGGGCCAACGTCCTGACTTTC
TRBV12-3/TRBV12-4	13	.	TRBJ2-5	TRBD2	CASSLLAEETQYF	TGTGCCAGCAGTTTACTAGCGGAAGAGACCCAGTACTTC
TRBV19	17	.	TRBJ2-7	.	CASSTSGGGLPSYEQYF	TGTGCCAGTAGTACCTCCGGAGGGGGCCTTCCCTCCTACGAGCAGTACTTC
TRBV27	14	.	TRBJ2-3	TRBD1	CASTLTGATDTQYF	TGTGCCAGCACCCTGACAGGGGCCACAGATACGCAGTATTTT
TRBV11-3	16	.	TRBJ2-5	TRBD2	CASSPGTSGNQETQYF	TGTGCCAGCAGCCCCGGGACTAGCGGGAATCAAGAGACCCAGTACTTC
TRBV5-4	17	.	TRBJ1-3	.	CASSPGGGPIAGNTIYF	TGTGCCAGCAGCCCCGGGGGGGGCCCTATCGCTGGAAACACCATATATTTT
TRBV5-1	15	.	TRBJ2-1	TRBD2	CASSLAGSGSPEQFF	TGCGCCAGCAGCTTGGCGGGTAGCGGGAGCCCTGAGCAGTTCTTC